This T cell receptor (beta chain) comes out of a study of control samples from healthy donors and cancer patients (dated by TCRdb to between 2020 and 2021). Libraries were constructed by the immunoSEQ multiplex PCR assay. The immuneACCESS repertoire file appears here via TCRdb, limited to in-frame rearrangements. These files lack a portion of the clones; in checked studies, under half of the deficit traces to unresolved V genes, and the cause of the others is not known. Counted in this sample were 150,000 or so clones; around nine tenths of them appeared once. The top ten constitute roughly 6% of the sample. On this clone itself: The antigen it binds to is not known. Within one base of it there is no much larger clone, and no base qualities were kept.

The CDR3 contains 15 residues, cysteine and phenylalanine counted. The only DNA kept is the CDR3, 45 bases in frame from the first base. The germline V gene (reference sequence) gives CDR1 as SGHNT and CDR2 as YYREEE. V loses 2 bases, J loses 0 bases, and the germline ends lie 9 bases apart. The sequenced material came from blood. The rearranged segments are TRBV5-4 and TRBJ1-3; no confident D gene assignment can be made. This TCR came from a man younger than 30 in good health. At the DNA level, the sequence is TGTGCCAGCAGCTTTGGCCGAACCTCTGGAAACACCATATATTTT. Its protein reads: CASSFGRTSGNTIYF.